The 8 T cell receptor beta chains below all came from one sample that was sequenced in a study of T cell responses to AZD1222 COVID-19 vaccine. The assay was immunoSEQ multiplex PCR, and TCRdb's table has in-frame clones only and misses some. The profile covers 150,000 or so clones, with roughly nine tenths appearing a single time and about 3.8% taken by the ten largest. The sequences come from peripheral blood, collected 28 days after the second AZD1222 dose. These receptors were obtained from an adult who received the AZD1222 COVID-19 vaccine.

With regard to this clone: The same CDR3 is also encoded by other DNA sequences in this sample. The CDR3 nucleotides read TGTGCCAGCAGTTTTTATAATTCACCCCTCCACTTT. This gives the protein CASSFYNSPLHF. The V gene is TRBV27, the J gene TRBJ1-6; D remains unclear. Germline V gene data show CDR1 as MNHEY and CDR2 as SMNVEV (reference sequence). This CDR3 spans 12 amino acids. With 3 bases removed from V and 4 bases from J, the gap between germline ends came to 1 base.

Notes on this clone: Lacking the conserved final phenylalanine or tryptophan, this CDR3 likely reflects a read error. The CDR3 here is CASSYSRAYEQYL. The CDR3 nucleotides are TGTGCCAGCAGTTATAGTAGGGCCTACGAGCAGTACCTC. This chain links TRBV6-5 with TRBJ2-7; D is uncertain. Between the trimmed V and J ends, which lost 3 bases and 2 bases, there was a span of 8 bases. Germline CDR1 MNHEY, CDR2 SVGAGI. This CDR3 is built from 13 residues.

This rearrangement joins TRBV6-1 to TRBJ2-3; 7 positions agree with TRBD2. J gave up 6 bases and V 2 bases, and 5 bases lay outside the gene matches. CDR3 size: 14 residues. CDR1 and CDR2 (germline): MNHNS, SASEGT. The CDR3 nucleotides read TGTGCCAGCAGTGAATCCGGGGGGTTGGATACGCAGTATTTT. Translation gives CASSESGGLDTQYF.

The chain is built from TRBV12-3 or TRBV12-4 and TRBJ1-1; D is possibly TRBD1 (6 bases). The CDR3 has 13 residues. V was trimmed by 5 bases and J by 2 bases, leaving 9 bases between them. CDR3 sequence: CASSHRANTEAFF. The CDR3 region has the DNA TGTGCCAGCAGTCACAGGGCTAACACTGAAGCTTTCTTT.

This chain links TRBV3-1 (or the pseudogene TRBV3-2) with TRBJ1-2; D is perhaps TRBD1 (5 bases). Trimming shortened V by 7 bases and J by 1 base, and 22 bases separated the two germline ends. The CDR3 totals 17 residues. Per germline, CDR1 LGHDT and CDR2 YNNKEL (reference sequence). The DNA for the CDR3 is TGTGCCAGCACAGAACGGGGAGGGGCCATCGATAACTATGGCTACACCTTC. Encoded protein: CASTERGGAIDNYGYTF.

The gene calls are TRBV30 and TRBJ2-7, with 7 bases fitting TRBD1. The junction had 4 bases not matched to a gene; V was cut back by 0 bases and J by 2 bases. The CDR3 has 14 residues. Germline CDR1 and CDR2: GTSNPN and SVGIG (reference sequence). CDR3 nucleotide sequence: TGTGCCTGGAGTGTACTCGACAGGGCCTACGAGCAGTACTTC. This codes for CAWSVLDRAYEQYF.

This chain uses TRBV7-8 with TRBJ2-2; D might be TRBD1 or TRBD2, each matching 6 bases. This CDR3 is built from 18 residues. The germline V gene has CDR1 SGHVS and CDR2 FQNEAQ. Trimming left V 3 bases short and J 0 bases short, with 17 bases between. CDR3 sequence: CASSFRPGAASNTGELFF. The CDR3 bases are TGTGCCAGCAGCTTCCGCCCGGGGGCGGCTTCGAACACCGGGGAGCTGTTTTTT.

V and J are TRBV10-3 and TRBJ1-2; D is unclear. The CDR3 contains 14 residues. With 6 bases removed from V and 1 base from J, the gap between germline ends came to 12 bases. CDR1 ENHRY and CDR2 SYGVKD come from the germline V gene. This chain's CDR3 is CAIRGRVGNYGYTF. The CDR3 bases are TGTGCCATCAGAGGAAGGGTTGGTAACTATGGCTACACCTTC.